These 24 T cell receptor beta chains were sequenced from one sample in a study of post-analysis software for immune sequencing data. Overall study findings and caveats: Higher frequency in patients than in controls was seen for roughly five TRBV segments, with TRBV5-6, TRBV5-1 and TRBV20-1 among them.

Unique molecular identifiers were present in the TCR beta cDNA libraries. TCRdb itself ran the PCR reads through MiXCR, one entry per CDR3 protein. The data show hundreds of thousands of distinct CDR3 sequences, roughly 50% seen once. These TCRs' antigens remain unknown. The sample consisted of blood. These receptors originate from a girl aged 10 to 17 with multiple sclerosis.

V usage is TRBV6-5 and J usage is TRBJ2-1; a weak D match, TRBD2 (6 bases). Trimming stripped 10 bases from V and 0 bases from J, with 16 bases between. This CDR3 has 15 residues. Germline V lookup: CDR1 MNHEY, CDR2 SVGAGI. Here the CDR3 reads CATRRGPTSYNEQFF. The CDR3 region has the DNA TGTGCCACCCGGCGGGGCCCCACCTCCTACAATGAGCAGTTCTTC.

This clonotype was seen more than once but under ten times. V usage is TRBV20-1 and J usage is TRBJ2-5, with D uncertain. Germline V CDR1 and CDR2: DFQATT, SNEGSKA (reference sequence). V gave up 3 bases and J gave up 0 bases, with 8 bases separating them. The CDR3 has 13 amino acids. CDR3 DNA sequence: TGCAGTGCTAGTTCTGGGGACCAAGAGACCCAGTACTTC. Its protein is CSASSGDQETQYF.

This clonotype was recorded a few times. V and J are TRBV7-2 and TRBJ1-2; TRBD1 agrees at 9 bases. The CDR3 has 15 residues. Germline V gene data show CDR1 as SGHTA and CDR2 as FQGNSA. Losses at the gene ends were 7 bases for V and 7 bases for J; bases not matched to a gene: 13. The CDR3 is CASTSVTGGVGGYTF. The DNA of the CDR3 is TGTGCCAGCACCTCAGTTACAGGGGGCGTAGGTGGCTACACCTTC. The full variable domain, in which reference TRBV7-2 and TRBJ1-2 provide the parts outside the CDR3, is GAGVSQSPSNKVTEKGKDVELRCDPISGHTALYWYRQSLGQGLEFLIYFQGNSAPDKSGLPSDRFSAERTGGSVSTLTIQRTQQEDSAVYLCASTSVTGGVGGYTFGSGTRLTVV.

The rearrangement uses TRBV6-5 and TRBJ1-1; D gene unclear. Trimming cost V 0 bases and J 6 bases, with 11 bases left between them. Germline assignment: CDR1 MNHEY and CDR2 SVGAGI. This CDR3 is built from 14 residues. CDR3 in amino acids: CASSYSGGPAEAFF. CDR3 nucleotides: TGTGCCAGCAGTTACTCGGGTGGCCCAGCTGAAGCTTTCTTT.

This clonotype was seen a single time. This CDR3 is CASSPRDTLGETQYF. CDR3 nucleotide sequence: TGTGCCAGCAGCCCCCGGGACACCCTCGGGGAGACCCAGTACTTC. V gene TRBV5-8 combines with J gene TRBJ2-5, with D perhaps matching TRBD1 (6 bases). Germline loops: CDR1 SGHTS, CDR2 YDEGEE. This CDR3 comprises 15 residues. Trimming took off 4 bases at V and 5 bases at J, with 18 bases between the two ends.

In this sample, this clonotype turned up a few times. This rearrangement joins TRBV4-1 to TRBJ2-3; D perhaps matches TRBD2 (5 bases). The CDR3 spans 15 residues. The V gene's germline CDR1 is MGHRA and CDR2 YSYEKL. Deletions cut 4 bases from V and 3 bases from J, with 14 bases between. The CDR3 region is CASSRQALVTDTQYF. The CDR3 bases are TGCGCCAGCAGCCGCCAGGCACTAGTTACAGATACGCAGTATTTT.

The chain carries TRBV6-2 or TRBV6-3 and TRBJ1-4; D unresolved. V lost 9 bases, J lost 0 bases, and 11 bases lay in between. CDR3 length: 14 residues. Germline V gene data show CDR1 as MNHEY and CDR2 as SVGEGT. This CDR3 reads CASSMRATNEKLFF. CDR3 sequence (DNA): TGTGCCAGTAGCATGAGGGCAACTAATGAAAAACTGTTTTTT.

This chain links TRBV5-6 with TRBJ1-6; D gene unclear. V was shortened by 0 bases and J by 7 bases, with 11 bases between the two germline ends. The germline CDR1 and CDR2 sequences are SGHDT and YYEEEE. The CDR3 has 15 residues. The CDR3 bases are TGTGCCAGCAGCTTGGGATGGGCGCGCAATTCACCCCTCCACTTT. It yields the protein CASSLGWARNSPLHF. Full variable domain (outside the CDR3, taken from reference TRBV5-6 and TRBJ1-6): DAGVTQSPTHLIKTRGQQVTLRCSPKSGHDTVSWYQQALGQGPQFIFQYYEEEERQRGNFPDRFSGHQFPNYSSELNVNALLLGDSALYLCASSLGWARNSPLHFGNGTRLTVT.

This CDR3 is CSARVPGQGTETQYF. CDR3 nucleotide sequence: TGCAGTGCTAGAGTCCCCGGACAGGGGACGGAGACCCAGTACTTC. The V call is TRBV20-1, the J call TRBJ2-7; 9 bases match TRBD1. The DNA end lines up better with TRBJ2-5; the J call may be wrong. Germline CDR1 DFQATT, CDR2 SNEGSKA (reference sequence). There are 15 residues in the CDR3.

V usage is TRBV20-1 and J usage is TRBJ2-5, with D possibly TRBD1 on 6 matching bases. The V end was cut by 2 bases, the J end by 5 bases, with 18 bases between. CDR3 size: 15 residues. The germline gives CDR1 DFQATT, CDR2 SNEGSKA (reference sequence). The CDR3 protein is CSARRFPGVRETQYF. CDR3 bases: TGCAGTGCTAGACGGTTCCCAGGGGTGAGGGAGACCCAGTACTTC.

The table lists this clonotype with many counts. The V and J genes are TRBV20-1 and TRBJ2-7; 7 bases are a match to TRBD1. CDR1 and CDR2 from the germline V gene are DFQATT and SNEGSKA (reference sequence). This CDR3 region has 14 residues. Germline trimming cut 7 bases from V and 3 bases from J; bases unmatched to any gene: 12. The CDR3 protein is CSGITGEGFYEQYF. In nucleotides, the CDR3 is TGCAGTGGAATAACAGGGGAAGGGTTCTACGAGCAGTACTTC.

This clonotype came up once. Relative to the germline gene, one junction end is altered; a read error may explain this. The CDR3 here is CASSYILGWGCTF. The CDR3, as DNA: TGTGCCAGCAGTTACATTTTGGGGTGGGGCTGCACCTTC. V and J are TRBV6-5 and TRBJ1-2; possible D gene TRBD1, 5 bases. The CDR3 length is 13 residues. Germline CDR1 reads MNHEY; CDR2 reads SVGAGI.

Concerning this clonotype: Sequence at one end of the junction differs from germline and may be a read error. The chain couples TRBV7-9 to TRBJ2-7; no definite D call. This CDR3 contains 20 residues. Per germline, CDR1 SEHNR and CDR2 FQNEAQ (reference sequence). CDR3 sequence (DNA): TGTTCCAGCAGCTTAACGTTTTCAATCGACGCGGCTAGAGCTGTCTACGAGCAGTACTTC. Translated, it gives CSSSLTFSIDAARAVYEQYF.

The rearrangement uses TRBV4-1 and TRBJ1-2; TRBD1 agrees at 10 bases. This CDR3 comprises 16 residues. V was pared by 4 bases and J by 6 bases, with 11 bases of the junction left unmatched. Germline values: CDR1 MGHRA, CDR2 YSYEKL. CDR3 coding DNA: TGCGCCAGCAGCCTCCCGGGACAGGGGAAAGTTGATGGCTACACCTTC. The encoded protein is CASSLPGQGKVDGYTF.

This clonotype came up a few times. This chain connects TRBV4-1 to TRBJ2-1; D perhaps matches TRBD2 (5 bases). The CDR3 extends over 13 amino acids. The ends were cut back, 0 bases at V and 12 bases at J, with 12 bases in the middle. Germline CDR1 reads MGHRA; CDR2 reads YSYEKL. The CDR3 spells CASSQEGLPGQFF. Here the CDR3 DNA reads TGCGCCAGCAGCCAAGAAGGACTGCCGGGGCAGTTCTTC.

This clonotype was seen only a few times. The V gene is TRBV29-1, the J gene TRBJ1-2, with D perhaps matching TRBD1 (5 bases). The CDR3 spans 11 residues. The V gene's germline CDR1 is SQVTM and CDR2 ANQGSEA. Between the trimmed V and J ends, which lost 1 base and 8 bases, there was a span of 8 bases. CDR3 residues: CSVEGRGGYTF. CDR3 sequence (DNA): TGCAGCGTTGAAGGTAGGGGCGGCTACACCTTC.

The chain recombines TRBV6-5 with TRBJ2-6, with 9 bases identical to TRBD1. CDR3 size: 19 residues. V was clipped by 2 bases and J by 0 bases; unmatched bases: 8. Germline V CDR1 and CDR2: MNHEY, SVGAGI. The CDR3 DNA reads as TGTGCCAGCAGTTACAACCGGGACAGGGAACGCTCTGGGGCCAACGTCCTGACTTTC. Encoded protein: CASSYNRDRERSGANVLTF.

The chain links TRBV20-1 to TRBJ2-3, with 7 bases fitting TRBD1. V shed 2 bases, J shed 1 base, and the junction held 12 bases outside the gene matches. Per germline, CDR1 DFQATT and CDR2 SNEGSKA (reference sequence). This CDR3 has 17 amino acids. The DNA of the CDR3 is TGCAGTGCTAGAACCGCGGATATCGACAGGGGCACAGATACGCAGTATTTT. This translates into CSARTADIDRGTDTQYF.

This chain uses TRBV9 with TRBJ2-5; D perhaps matches TRBD1 (6 bases). CDR1 SGDLS and CDR2 YYNGEE come from the germline V gene. The CDR3 runs 15 residues. The ends were cut back, 2 bases at V and 4 bases at J, with 15 bases in the middle. CDR3 loop: CASSVAEGDGETQYF. In DNA form, the CDR3 reads TGTGCCAGCAGCGTGGCAGAGGGGGACGGAGAGACCCAGTACTTC.

This clonotype was seen once. The chain is built from TRBV7-8 and TRBJ1-5; 10 positions match TRBD1. V dropped 4 bases and J dropped 0; count of bases not matched to a gene: 12. Germline values: CDR1 SGHVS, CDR2 FQNEAQ. The CDR3 totals 19 residues. The CDR3 DNA reads as TGTGCCAGCAGCTCTCCGGGACAGGGGCCATTGATTAGCAATCAGCCCCAGCATTTT. It encodes CASSSPGQGPLISNQPQHF.

This chain links TRBV5-6 with TRBJ1-2, with D perhaps TRBD1 (6 bases). Per germline, CDR1 SGHDT and CDR2 YYEEEE. The CDR3 totals 15 residues. Trimming removed 3 bases from V and 4 bases from J, with 16 bases in between. The CDR3 sequence: CASSSVDSRIYGYTF. The DNA of the CDR3 is TGTGCCAGCAGCTCGGTGGACAGCCGAATCTATGGCTACACCTTC.

There are a few counts of this clonotype. This chain uses TRBV6-6 with TRBJ2-1; perhaps TRBD1 as D (5 bases). V was shortened by 6 bases and J by 9 bases, with 15 bases between the two germline ends. The CDR3 is made up of 13 amino acids. Looked up from germline, CDR1 is MNHNY and CDR2 is SVGAGI (reference sequence). In nucleotides, the CDR3 is TGTGCCAGCAGCTCCCAGGGCAGGGCTGAGCAGTTCTTC. It specifies CASSSQGRAEQFF.

This clonotype came up once. This chain links TRBV7-3 with TRBJ2-3; 10 nucleotides match TRBD1. The CDR3 runs to 15 residues. After removal of 4 bases from V and 2 bases from J, the junction contained 3 bases not matched to a gene. The germline V gene has CDR1 SGHTA and CDR2 FQGTGA. CDR3 in DNA: TGTGCCAGCAGCTGGACAGGGGGGTTCACAGATACGCAGTATTTT. This sequence encodes CASSWTGGFTDTQYF.

The J gene is TRBJ2-1, the V gene TRBV10-3; D gene uncertain. Germline V CDR1 and CDR2: ENHRY, SYGVKD. V lost 3 bases, J lost 8 bases, and 11 bases lay in between. There are 13 residues in the CDR3. CDR3 sequence (DNA): TGTGCCATCAGTGACTTCCCTGAGGATGAGCAGTTCTTC. Protein: CAISDFPEDEQFF.